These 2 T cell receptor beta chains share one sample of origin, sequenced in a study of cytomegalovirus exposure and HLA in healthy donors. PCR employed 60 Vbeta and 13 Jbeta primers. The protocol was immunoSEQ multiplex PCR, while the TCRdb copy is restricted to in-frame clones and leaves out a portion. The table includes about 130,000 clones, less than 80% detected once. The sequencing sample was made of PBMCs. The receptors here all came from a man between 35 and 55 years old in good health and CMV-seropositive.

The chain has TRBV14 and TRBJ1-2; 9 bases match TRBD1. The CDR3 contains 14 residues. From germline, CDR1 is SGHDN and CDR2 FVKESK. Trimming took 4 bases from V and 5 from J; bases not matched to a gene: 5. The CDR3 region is CASSRQGQGYGYTF. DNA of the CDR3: TGTGCCAGCAGCCGACAGGGACAGGGATATGGCTACACCTTC.

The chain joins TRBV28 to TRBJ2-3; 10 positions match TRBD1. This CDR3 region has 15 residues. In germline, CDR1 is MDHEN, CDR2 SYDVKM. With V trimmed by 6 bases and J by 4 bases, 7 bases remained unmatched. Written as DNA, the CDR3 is TGTGCCAGCAGCCTGCCGACAGGGGGCCCAGATACGCAGTATTTT. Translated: CASSLPTGGPDTQYF.